This entry lists 17 T cell receptor beta chains sequenced from one sample in a study of PD-1 blockade in mismatch repair-deficient tumors. Sequencing used immunoSEQ multiplex PCR; TCRdb keeps in-frame clones, though not all of them. The sample gives 100,000 or so clones, approximately 83% of which show up once; 6.3% is in the top ten. Source: peripheral blood, taken about 36 weeks after starting pembrolizumab. The receptors shown here come from an adult with mismatch repair-deficient cancer.

This chain links TRBV2 with TRBJ2-1, with 8 bases that match TRBD2. CDR3 length: 14 amino acids. Trimming cost V 9 bases and J 5 bases; bases outside gene matches: 9. Germline V gene data show CDR1 as SNHLY and CDR2 as FYNNEI. CDR3 loop: CASSTSGGNNEQFF. The DNA for the CDR3 is TGTGCCAGTTCAACTAGCGGAGGAAACAATGAGCAGTTCTTC.

The chain uses TRBV18 and TRBJ2-1, with 8 bases lining up with TRBD2. Germline loops: CDR1 KGHSH, CDR2 LQKENI. The CDR3 covers 15 residues. J lost 7 bases, V lost 3 bases, and 8 bases had no gene match. In DNA, the CDR3 is TGTGCCAGCTCACCGCCCGACGGGAGGGCTAATGAGCAGTTCTTC. Translated: CASSPPDGRANEQFF.

The chain carries TRBV10-3 and TRBJ1-1, with a possible D match to TRBD1 (6 bases). The CDR3 consists of 13 residues. Germline lookup yields CDR1 ENHRY and CDR2 SYGVKD. V lost 11 bases and J lost 6, with 19 bases in between. Here the CDR3 reads CASRRGQGSEAFF. CDR3 coding DNA: TGTGCCTCCCGCCGGGGTCAGGGGTCTGAAGCTTTCTTT.

The rearrangement links TRBV6-5 to TRBJ1-2, with 7 bases aligning to TRBD1. The CDR3 spans 13 residues. J was trimmed by 4 bases and V by 5 bases; bases with no gene match: 4. Germline V CDR1 and CDR2: MNHEY, SVGAGI. This chain's CDR3 is CASSHRGSYGYTF. In DNA, the CDR3 is TGTGCCAGCAGTCACAGGGGAAGCTATGGCTACACCTTC.

The chain employs TRBV12-5 and TRBJ2-3, with 10 bases aligning to TRBD2. The V gene end was trimmed by 3 bases and the J gene end by 3 bases; junction bases not matched to a gene: 18. Germline V gene lookup returns CDR1 LGHNT and CDR2 FRNRAP. CDR3 length equals 20 residues. CDR3 DNA sequence: TGTGCTAGTGGTTTTTCCCTACTTTCCCCACTAGCGGGAAAGACAGATACGCAGTATTTT. Translated, it gives CASGFSLLSPLAGKTDTQYF.

This clone was picked up a small number of times. The chain uses TRBV2 and TRBJ2-7, with D uncertain. The CDR3 sequence is 12 residues long. Germline loops: CDR1 SNHLY, CDR2 FYNNEI. V shed 6 bases and J shed 0 bases, with 6 bases lying between them. The CDR3 loop is CASSRGSYEQYF. In DNA, the CDR3 is TGTGCCAGCAGCAGAGGCTCCTACGAGCAGTACTTC.

The V and J genes are TRBV19 and TRBJ2-7, with 9 bases fitting TRBD2. The CDR3 spans 11 residues. The germline CDR1 and CDR2 sequences are LNHDA and SQIVND (reference sequence). Unmatched junction bases numbered 3, after V lost 8 bases and J lost 7 bases. CDR3 amino acids: CASGAGGEQYF. Here the CDR3 DNA reads TGTGCCAGTGGGGCGGGAGGGGAGCAGTACTTC.

Turning to this clone: The junction shows a germline mismatch at one end, possibly a read error. The chain joins TRBV6-6 to TRBJ2-7, with TRBD1 matching over 8 bases. Germline values: CDR1 MNHNY, CDR2 SVGAGI (reference sequence). This CDR3 comprises 13 residues. The CDR3 here is CAISPGTGYEQYF. CDR3 DNA: TGTGCCATCAGTCCCGGGACAGGCTACGAGCAGTACTTC.

This clone showed up just a few times. The rearrangement links TRBV2 to TRBJ1-3; 9 nucleotides align to TRBD1. Germline CDR1 reads SNHLY; CDR2 reads FYNNEI. This CDR3 region has 13 residues. V lost 6 bases to trimming and J lost 7 bases; unmatched junction nucleotides: 4. The CDR3 nucleotides read TGTGCCAGCAGAGCCGACAGGGGGAACACCATATATTTT. As protein: CASRADRGNTIYF.

This clone has more than one count but fewer than ten. The V call is TRBV5-6, the J call TRBJ1-2; no reliable D call. Germline CDR1 SGHDT, CDR2 YYEEEE. This CDR3 has 11 residues. Deletions cut 3 bases from V and 5 bases from J, with 5 bases between. Written as DNA, the CDR3 is TGTGCCAGCAGCTCGGTATATGGCTACACCTTC. Translation: CASSSVYGYTF.

The V gene is TRBV7-2, the J gene TRBJ2-2; possible D gene TRBD1, 5 bases. CDR1 and CDR2 (germline): SGHTA, FQGNSA. The ends were cut back, 2 bases at V and 6 bases at J, with 13 bases in the middle. This CDR3 contains 15 residues. The CDR3 DNA is TGTGCCAGCAGCTTAAGGGGCCACGGGCCCGGGGAGCTGTTTTTT. Residues: CASSLRGHGPGELFF.

There are a few counts of this clone. The chain recombines TRBV30 with TRBJ2-3, with 7 bases lining up with TRBD1. With 0 bases clipped from V and 8 bases from J, the junction kept 8 bases outside the gene matches. Germline V gives CDR1 GTSNPN, CDR2 SVGIG (reference sequence). CDR3 length equals 14 residues. CDR3 residues: CAWSVLGDRGTQYF. The DNA of the CDR3 is TGTGCCTGGAGTGTACTAGGGGACAGAGGTACGCAGTATTTT.

This clone was counted once. This rearrangement joins TRBV6-1 to TRBJ2-1; no definite D call. The germline CDR1 and CDR2 sequences are MNHNS and SASEGT. The CDR3 has 15 residues. Trimming took 2 bases from V and 9 from J, leaving 17 bases between them. The CDR3: CASSEIPVRVGEQFF. The CDR3 nucleotides read TGTGCCAGCAGTGAAATCCCGGTTCGGGTAGGTGAGCAGTTCTTC.

The chain joins TRBV11-3 to TRBJ2-1, with D uncertain. The CDR3 spans 13 residues. V was clipped by 6 bases and J by 4 bases, with 10 bases between them. Germline assignment: CDR1 SGHNT and CDR2 YENEEA. CDR3 in DNA: TGTGCCAGCAGACTCGGCGTTTACAATGAGCAGTTCTTC. Protein product: CASRLGVYNEQFF.

This clone was observed a few times. The chain combines TRBV7-6 with TRBJ2-1; 10 nucleotides align to TRBD2. CDR3 size: 14 residues. Trimming at V came to 6 bases and at J to 10 bases, leaving 9 bases not matched to a gene. CDR1 is SGHVS and CDR2 is FNYEAQ in the germline V gene. In DNA form, the CDR3 reads TGTGCCAGCAGTTCTAGCGGGAGAATTGAAGAGCAGTTCTTC. It specifies CASSSSGRIEEQFF.

Only one count was recorded for this clone. This sequence joins TRBV5-6 and TRBJ1-2; D is possibly TRBD1 (5 bases). V was cut by 3 bases and J by 8 bases, with 17 bases left in between. This CDR3 comprises 14 residues. Germline loops: CDR1 SGHDT, CDR2 YYEEEE. Here the CDR3 reads CASSWDPDVEGYTF. CDR3 nucleotides: TGTGCCAGCAGCTGGGACCCGGACGTGGAGGGCTACACCTTC.

This chain links TRBV7-3 with TRBJ2-3, with D possibly TRBD2 on 5 matching bases. This CDR3 is 15 amino acids long. Trimming shortened V by 5 bases and J by 2 bases, and 14 bases separated the two germline ends. Germline V gene data show CDR1 as SGHTA and CDR2 as FQGTGA. CDR3 sequence reads: CASSQSPLATDTQYF. The CDR3 coding sequence is TGTGCCAGCAGCCAATCCCCCCTAGCCACAGATACGCAGTATTTT.